The clone carrying this T cell receptor (beta chain) appeared a few times. Trimming at V came to 5 bases and at J to 3 bases, leaving 25 bases not matched to a gene. The length of the CDR3 is 21 residues. Germline V gives CDR1 MNHEY, CDR2 SMNVEV (reference sequence). These data are taken from a study of blood T cell repertoires in COVID-19. In the study's own analysis: It was from reference gene primer amplification that nucleated cell counts were estimated. Clones were read by immunoSEQ multiplex PCR, and TCRdb kept only the in-frame ones, dropping some. V and J calls and clone size follow that table, whereas D and trimming were derived from the DNA. The sample consists of around 78,000 clones, 80% to 90% of them appearing once.

The chain has TRBV27 and TRBJ2-7, with 10 bases fitting TRBD2. Material for sequencing was peripheral blood. The receptor was isolated from a man between 65 and 79 years old with active or convalescent COVID-19. The CDR3 DNA is TGTGCCAGCAGTCCCCACGGTAGCGGGAGGAGCCTAATCAACAACCTCTACGAGCAGTACTTC. Amino acids: CASSPHGSGRSLINNLYEQYF.